The 4 T cell receptor beta chains presented below share a single source sample, sequenced in a study of coeliac disease. Using immunoSEQ multiplex PCR, the repertoire was profiled, and TCRdb retains in-frame clones only, with some absent. The sample has several thousand clones, 60% to 65% seen once. Sequences were obtained from lymphocytes from the gut lamina propria. The source is a woman aged 30 to 39 without celiac disease.

This chain joins TRBV5-1 and TRBJ1-5; the D is unclear. The CDR3 extends over 15 amino acids. CDR1 and CDR2 (germline): SGHRS, YFSETQ. V was pared by 0 bases and J by 2 bases, with 9 bases between. CDR3 nucleotides: TGCGCCAGCAGCTTGGGCGTTGCGGGCAATCAGCCCCAGCATTTT. It encodes CASSLGVAGNQPQHF.

This clone has a handful of counts. This rearrangement joins TRBV30 to TRBJ1-6; D is ambiguous. The V gene's germline CDR1 is GTSNPN and CDR2 SVGIG (reference sequence). Trimming shortened V by 0 bases and J by 5 bases, and 11 bases separated the two germline ends. This CDR3 spans 15 amino acids. This chain's CDR3 is CAWSVLWGDNSPLHF. The CDR3 DNA follows: TGTGCCTGGAGTGTACTCTGGGGAGATAATTCACCCCTCCACTTT.

This clone was detected only once. V gene TRBV5-1 combines with J gene TRBJ1-2; 7 positions match TRBD1. The V and J ends lost 2 bases and 4 bases, in that order; junction bases with no gene match: 11. In germline, CDR1 is SGHRS, CDR2 YFSETQ. The CDR3 runs to 16 residues. The CDR3 region is CASSFLWDSPGYGYTF. The CDR3 region has the DNA TGCGCCAGCAGCTTCCTTTGGGACAGTCCCGGCTATGGCTACACCTTC.

This chain links TRBV12-2 with TRBJ2-3; TRBD2, the D gene given by the table, was not confirmed from the DNA. TRBV12-2 is flagged as a pseudogene. The CDR3 length is 15 residues. The CDR3 spells CASRLATSGGDTQYF. CDR3 sequence (DNA): TGTGCAAGTCGCTTAGCGACTAGCGGAGGGGATACGCAGTATTTT.